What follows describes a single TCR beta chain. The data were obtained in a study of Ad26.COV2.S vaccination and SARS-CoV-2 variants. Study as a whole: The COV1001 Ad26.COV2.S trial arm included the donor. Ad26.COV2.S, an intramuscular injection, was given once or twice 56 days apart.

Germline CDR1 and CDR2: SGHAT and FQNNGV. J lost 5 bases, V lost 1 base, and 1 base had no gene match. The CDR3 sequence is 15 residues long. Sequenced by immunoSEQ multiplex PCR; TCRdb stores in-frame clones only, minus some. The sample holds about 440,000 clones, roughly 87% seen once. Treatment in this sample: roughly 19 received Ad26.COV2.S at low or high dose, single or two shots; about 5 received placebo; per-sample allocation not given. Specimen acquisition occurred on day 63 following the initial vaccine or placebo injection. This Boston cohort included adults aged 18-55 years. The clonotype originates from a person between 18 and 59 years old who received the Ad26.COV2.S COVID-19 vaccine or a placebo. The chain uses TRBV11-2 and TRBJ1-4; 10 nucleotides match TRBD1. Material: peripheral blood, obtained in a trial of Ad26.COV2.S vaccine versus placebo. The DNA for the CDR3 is TGTGCCAGCAGCTTAGGGGGACAGGGGAATGAAAAACTGTTTTTT. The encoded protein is CASSLGGQGNEKLFF.